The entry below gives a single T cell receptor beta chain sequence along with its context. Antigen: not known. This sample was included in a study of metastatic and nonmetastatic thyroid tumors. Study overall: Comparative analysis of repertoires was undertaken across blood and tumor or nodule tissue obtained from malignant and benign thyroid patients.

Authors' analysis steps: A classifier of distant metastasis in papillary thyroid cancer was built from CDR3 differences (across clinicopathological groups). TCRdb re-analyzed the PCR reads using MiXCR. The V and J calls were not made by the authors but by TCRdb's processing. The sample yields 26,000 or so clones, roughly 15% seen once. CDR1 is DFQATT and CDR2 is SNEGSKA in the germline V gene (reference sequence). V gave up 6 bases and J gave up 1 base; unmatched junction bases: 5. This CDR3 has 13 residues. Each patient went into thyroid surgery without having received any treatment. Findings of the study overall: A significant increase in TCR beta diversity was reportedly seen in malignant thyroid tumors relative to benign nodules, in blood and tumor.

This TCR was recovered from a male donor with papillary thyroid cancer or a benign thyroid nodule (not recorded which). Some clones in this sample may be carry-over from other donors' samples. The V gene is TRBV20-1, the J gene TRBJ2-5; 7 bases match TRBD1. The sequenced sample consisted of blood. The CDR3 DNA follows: TGCAGTGCGCATCGACAGGGCCAAGAGACCCAGTACTTC. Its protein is CSAHRQGQETQYF.